The 30 T cell receptor beta chains below were found in one sample sequenced in a study of cytomegalovirus exposure and HLA in healthy donors. Amplification used 60 Vbeta primers and 13 Jbeta primers. Profiled with immunoSEQ multiplex PCR; TCRdb holds only in-frame clones, not every one. The table includes some 100,000 clones, roughly 70% detected once. The sequenced sample consisted of PBMCs. The origin of the receptors is a man aged 35 to 55 in good health and CMV-seronegative.

The chain recombines TRBV5-4 with TRBJ2-7; possibly TRBD1 for D (6 bases). The CDR3 is 14 residues long. Germline CDR1 is SGHNT and CDR2 is YYREEE (reference sequence). V was pared by 0 bases and J by 2 bases, with 9 bases between. The CDR3 sequence: CASSLDQGPYEQYF. CDR3 nucleotides: TGTGCCAGCAGCTTGGATCAGGGGCCCTACGAGCAGTACTTC.

The chain joins TRBV7-2 to TRBJ2-1, with D possibly being TRBD1 (5 bases). This CDR3 comprises 13 residues. Trimming removed 5 bases at V and 5 bases at J, with 10 bases between. Germline CDR1 SGHTA, CDR2 FQGNSA. CDR3 region: CASSPSTDNEQFF. The CDR3 DNA is TGTGCCAGCAGCCCCTCGACAGACAATGAGCAGTTCTTC.

This clone was recorded only once. The V call is TRBV5-1, the J call TRBJ2-7; 7 bases line up with TRBD1. CDR3 length: 13 residues. V shed 3 bases, J shed 2 bases, and the junction held 2 bases outside the gene matches. Germline lookup yields CDR1 SGHRS and CDR2 YFSETQ. CDR3 protein: CASSWTGAYEQYF. CDR3 DNA: TGCGCCAGCAGCTGGACAGGAGCCTACGAGCAGTACTTC.

CDR3 protein: CASSPSGGTGELFF. The DNA for the CDR3 is TGTGCCAGCAGTCCTAGCGGGGGCACCGGGGAGCTGTTTTTT. The chain links TRBV6-4 to TRBJ2-2, with TRBD2 identical over 10 bases. The junction had 1 base not matched to a gene; V was cut back by 5 bases and J by 4 bases. This CDR3 is 14 amino acids long. The germline gives CDR1 MRHNA, CDR2 SNTAGT.

The sample holds a few counts of this clone. The V and J genes are TRBV4-3 and TRBJ2-2, with 9 bases aligning to TRBD2. Unmatched junction bases numbered 7, after V lost 0 bases and J lost 5 bases. The germline V gene encodes CDR1 LGHNA and CDR2 YSLEER. The CDR3 is made up of 17 amino acids. The CDR3 reads CASSQDRGGGATGELFF. The DNA of the CDR3 is TGCGCCAGCAGCCAAGATCGGGGCGGGGGGGCGACCGGGGAGCTGTTTTTT.

Only a few counts were recorded for this clone. The J gene is TRBJ1-6, the V gene TRBV7-9; TRBD1 might be the D (6 bases). This CDR3 has 15 residues. Trimming shortened V by 5 bases and J by 7 bases, and 15 bases separated the two germline ends. CDR1 SEHNR and CDR2 FQNEAQ come from the germline V gene (reference sequence). The CDR3 nucleotides read TGTGCCAGCAGCGAGACTACAGGGAGCAATTCACCCCTCCACTTT. This encodes CASSETTGSNSPLHF. The entire variable domain, with the rest obtained from reference TRBV7-9 and TRBJ1-6, is as follows: DTGVSQNPRHKITKRGQNVTFRCDPISEHNRLYWYRQTLGQGPEFLTYFQNEAQLEKSRLLSDRFSAERPKGSFSTLEIQRTEQGDSAMYLCASSETTGSNSPLHFGNGTRLTVT.

The CDR3 sequence: CASSVAIVGQGTRDTQYF. The CDR3 DNA follows: TGTGCCAGCAGCGTAGCTATCGTCGGACAGGGGACCCGGGATACGCAGTATTTT. The rearrangement joins TRBV9 to TRBJ2-3, with TRBD1 matching over 9 bases. The germline V gene encodes CDR1 SGDLS and CDR2 YYNGEE. This CDR3 region has 18 residues. The ends lost 0 bases at V and 6 bases at J; junction bases unmatched: 14. Drawing the rest from reference TRBV9 and TRBJ2-3, the complete variable domain is DSGVTQTPKHLITATGQRVTLRCSPRSGDLSVYWYQQSLDQGLQFLIQYYNGEERAKGNILERFSAQQFPDLHSELNLSSLELGDSALYFCASSVAIVGQGTRDTQYFGPGTRLTVL.

The CDR3 spells CASSPAADGELFF. CDR3 DNA sequence: TGCGCCAGCAGCCCCGCGGCGGACGGGGAGCTGTTTTTT. V usage is TRBV5-1 and J usage is TRBJ2-2; D call uncertain. V lost 4 bases, J lost 7 bases, and 11 bases lay in between. CDR1 is SGHRS and CDR2 is YFSETQ in the germline V gene. The length of the CDR3 is 13 residues.

The chain is built from TRBV19 and TRBJ2-5; weak D call: TRBD1 (6 bases). The CDR3 covers 13 residues. Germline assignment: CDR1 LNHDA and CDR2 SQIVND (reference sequence). Deletions cut 8 bases from V and 2 bases from J, with 12 bases between. DNA for the CDR3: TGTGCCAGTGGGACATTCGCACAAGAGACCCAGTACTTC. Translated: CASGTFAQETQYF.

V usage is TRBV30 and J usage is TRBJ2-3; 13 bases are shared with TRBD2. Trimming took 4 bases from V and 2 from J; bases not matched to a gene: 6. The CDR3 sequence is 16 residues long. Germline V gene sequence: CDR1 GTSNPN, CDR2 SVGIG (reference sequence). This chain's CDR3 is CAWTRLAGGPTDTQYF. CDR3 DNA: TGTGCCTGGACCCGACTAGCGGGGGGCCCCACAGATACGCAGTATTTT. Variable domain in full (rest from reference TRBV30 and TRBJ2-3): SQTIHQWPATLVQPVGSPLSLECTVEGTSNPNLYWYRQAAGRGLQLLFYSVGIGQISSEVPQNLSASRPQDRQFILSSKKLLLSDSGFYLCAWTRLAGGPTDTQYFGPGTRLTVL.

The rearrangement joins TRBV10-1 to TRBJ2-5; D not resolved. Germline V gives CDR1 WNHNN, CDR2 SYGVQD (reference sequence). The V end was cut by 3 bases, the J end by 6 bases, with 8 bases between. The length of the CDR3 is 12 residues. Here the CDR3 DNA reads TGCGCCAGCAGTGACCTCGAGAAGACCCAGTACTTC. Protein sequence: CASSDLEKTQYF.

This sequence joins TRBV7-2 and TRBJ2-2; 8 nucleotides align to TRBD1. V lost 6 bases to trimming and J lost 4 bases; unmatched junction nucleotides: 10. The V gene's germline CDR1 is SGHTA and CDR2 FQGNSA. This CDR3 has 16 amino acids. As DNA, the CDR3 is TGTGCCAGCAGTTCTCAGGGGGCACGGATCACCGGGGAGCTGTTTTTT. Its protein product is CASSSQGARITGELFF.

This chain links TRBV7-2 with TRBJ2-3, with D perhaps TRBD2 (5 bases). V was shortened by 4 bases and J by 11 bases, with 19 bases between the two germline ends. Germline V lookup: CDR1 SGHTA, CDR2 FQGNSA. The CDR3 is 14 amino acids. The CDR3 region is CASSSRPASMGQYF. The CDR3 nucleotides read TGTGCCAGCAGCTCTAGGCCTGCTAGCATGGGGCAGTATTTT. The full variable domain, with the rest looked up from reference TRBV7-2 and TRBJ2-3, is GAGVSQSPSNKVTEKGKDVELRCDPISGHTALYWYRQSLGQGLEFLIYFQGNSAPDKSGLPSDRFSAERTGGSVSTLTIQRTQQEDSAVYLCASSSRPASMGQYFGPGTRLTVL.

This clone was seen a few times. The chain combines TRBV5-5 with TRBJ2-5; 8 bases fit TRBD2. With 4 bases clipped from V and 2 bases from J, the junction kept 4 bases outside the gene matches. CDR3 length: 14 amino acids. Germline CDR1 SGHKS, CDR2 YYEKEE (reference sequence). CDR3 DNA: TGTGCCAGCAGCCTGGGACTAGGGCAAGAGACCCAGTACTTC. Translation gives CASSLGLGQETQYF.

The rearrangement uses TRBV4-2 and TRBJ2-1, with 7 bases lining up with TRBD1. J was trimmed by 3 bases and V by 8 bases; bases with no gene match: 7. The CDR3 is 14 amino acids. CDR1 and CDR2 from the germline V gene are LGHNA and YNFKEQ. CDR3 protein: CASGRDSLYNEQFF. The CDR3 DNA is TGTGCCAGCGGCCGGGACAGCCTCTACAATGAGCAGTTCTTC.

V usage is TRBV18 and J usage is TRBJ1-3; D is ambiguous. The CDR3 extends over 15 amino acids. V was trimmed by 2 bases and J by 0 bases, leaving 8 bases between them. Germline V gene data show CDR1 as KGHSH and CDR2 as LQKENI. CDR3 nucleotide sequence: TGTGCCAGCTCACCATTAACAGACTCTGGAAACACCATATATTTT. This encodes CASSPLTDSGNTIYF. Full variable domain (outside the CDR3, taken from reference TRBV18 and TRBJ1-3): NAGVMQNPRHLVRRRGQEARLRCSPMKGHSHVYWYRQLPEEGLKFMVYLQKENIIDESGMPKERFSAEFPKEGPSILRIQQVVRGDSAAYFCASSPLTDSGNTIYFGEGSWLTVV.

V and J are TRBV5-4 and TRBJ2-7; 9 bases fit TRBD1. Looked up from germline, CDR1 is SGHNT and CDR2 is YYREEE (reference sequence). V was pared by 7 bases and J by 3 bases, with 11 bases of the junction left unmatched. The CDR3 spans 15 residues. CDR3: CASELTGTGLYEQYF. The CDR3 bases are TGTGCCAGCGAACTAACCGGGACAGGGCTCTACGAGCAGTACTTC.

The chain has TRBV6-5 and TRBJ1-1; a possible D gene is TRBD1 (5 bases). Deletions cut 0 bases from V and 0 bases from J, with 11 bases between. The CDR3 runs 16 residues. CDR1 MNHEY and CDR2 SVGAGI come from the germline V gene. The CDR3: CASSYSSDRVNTEAFF. Here the CDR3 DNA reads TGTGCCAGCAGTTACTCGAGTGACAGAGTGAACACTGAAGCTTTCTTT.

The genes are TRBV5-5 and TRBJ2-7, with D perhaps matching TRBD1 (5 bases). The CDR3 is 14 amino acids. Trimming pared 1 base from V and 4 bases from J, leaving 12 bases between. The germline V gene has CDR1 SGHKS and CDR2 YYEKEE (reference sequence). This chain's CDR3 is CASSLPNTGYEQYF. In DNA form, the CDR3 reads TGTGCCAGCAGCTTGCCCAACACAGGATACGAGCAGTACTTC.

A few counts support this clone. The V and J genes are TRBV28 and TRBJ1-5; perhaps TRBD1 as D (5 bases). This CDR3 is built from 15 residues. Germline CDR1 and CDR2: MDHEN and SYDVKM. V was trimmed by 8 bases and J by 3 bases, leaving 17 bases between them. The CDR3 is CASGSGGVDNQPQHF. As DNA, the CDR3 is TGTGCCAGCGGGTCCGGGGGAGTGGACAATCAGCCCCAGCATTTT. The full variable domain, its missing parts supplied by reference TRBV28 and TRBJ1-5, is DVKVTQSSRYLVKRTGEKVFLECVQDMDHENMFWYRQDPGLGLRLIYFSYDVKMKEKGDIPEGYSVSREKKERFSLILESASTNQTSMYLCASGSGGVDNQPQHFGDGTRLSIL.

The J gene is TRBJ1-1, the V gene TRBV27; tentative D call: TRBD1 (6 bases). V lost 6 bases to trimming and J lost 1 base, with 18 bases between them. The CDR3 is 16 amino acids. CDR1 is MNHEY and CDR2 is SMNVEV in the germline V gene (reference sequence). Here the CDR3 DNA reads TGTGCCAGCAGCTCCCTAGGGGGTTACAAGAACACTGAAGCTTTCTTT. Translation gives CASSSLGGYKNTEAFF.

The gene calls are TRBV6-5 and TRBJ1-1, with 10 bases fitting TRBD1. Germline CDR1 and CDR2: MNHEY and SVGAGI. Trimming took 4 bases from V and 5 from J; bases not matched to a gene: 7. This CDR3 comprises 15 residues. Written as DNA, the CDR3 is TGTGCCAGCAGTTTCAATCCGGGACAGGGGACTGAAGCTTTCTTT. Translation: CASSFNPGQGTEAFF.

The V and J genes are TRBV6-1 and TRBJ1-1; D not resolved. Germline-derived CDR1 and CDR2 are MNHNS and SASEGT. With 4 bases removed from V and 7 bases from J, the gap between germline ends came to 10 bases. The CDR3 covers 12 residues. CDR3 bases: TGTGCCAGCAGTGGTGACGGAGTTGAAGCTTTCTTT. Amino acids: CASSGDGVEAFF.

The chain couples TRBV9 to TRBJ2-7; D is possibly TRBD1 (5 bases). The CDR3 is 16 residues long. CDR1 and CDR2 from the germline V gene are SGDLS and YYNGEE. V gave up 0 bases and J gave up 5 bases, with 18 bases separating them. The CDR3 here is CASSVGALGVSNEQYF. The CDR3 DNA sequence: TGTGCCAGCAGCGTAGGGGCCCTAGGGGTCTCGAACGAGCAGTACTTC.

The rearrangement links TRBV30 to TRBJ2-2; 14 bases map to TRBD2. CDR3 length: 18 amino acids. The trim removed 1 base at V and 5 bases at J, leaving 9 bases unmatched. Germline CDR1 and CDR2: GTSNPN and SVGIG (reference sequence). The CDR3 DNA reads as TGTGCCTGGAGTGCCTTGACTAGCGGGGGGGCCATGACCGGGGAGCTGTTTTTT. This translates into CAWSALTSGGAMTGELFF. The full variable domain, in which reference TRBV30 and TRBJ2-2 provide the parts outside the CDR3, is SQTIHQWPATLVQPVGSPLSLECTVEGTSNPNLYWYRQAAGRGLQLLFYSVGIGQISSEVPQNLSASRPQDRQFILSSKKLLLSDSGFYLCAWSALTSGGAMTGELFFGEGSRLTVL.

This chain connects TRBV5-5 to TRBJ2-7; 8 bases align to TRBD2. The V gene end was trimmed by 2 bases and the J gene end by 3 bases; junction bases not matched to a gene: 4. The CDR3 has 14 residues. Germline assignment: CDR1 SGHKS and CDR2 YYEKEE (reference sequence). This CDR3 is CASSFLRGDYEQYF. The CDR3 DNA reads TGTGCCAGCAGCTTTTTGCGGGGGGACTACGAGCAGTACTTC.

The chain couples TRBV12-5 to TRBJ1-2, with 9 bases matching TRBD1. Germline values: CDR1 LGHNT, CDR2 FRNRAP. The CDR3 has 15 amino acids. V trimming: 5 bases; J trimming: 4 bases; junction bases outside the gene matches: 8. CDR3 in amino acids: CASGPQGQGFYGYTF. The CDR3 DNA sequence: TGTGCTAGTGGTCCCCAGGGACAGGGATTCTATGGCTACACCTTC.

The chain uses TRBV7-5 and TRBJ2-5; TRBD1, the D gene given by the table, was not confirmed from the DNA. TRBV7-5 is deemed a pseudogene. This CDR3 is 17 amino acids long. CDR3 bases: TGTGCCAGAAGCGGTCAGACAGGGGCGAAAACCAAAGAGACCCAGTACTTC. The encoded protein is CARSGQTGAKTKETQYF.

Here the CDR3 DNA reads TGTGCCAGCAGTATGGACAGTCTGGGAGAGACCCAGTACTTC. It codes for CASSMDSLGETQYF. The V and J genes are TRBV7-2 and TRBJ2-5, with D perhaps TRBD1 (6 bases). The germline V gene encodes CDR1 SGHTA and CDR2 FQGNSA. With 6 bases removed from V and 4 bases from J, the gap between germline ends came to 15 bases. The CDR3 totals 14 residues.

The chain couples TRBV7-9 to TRBJ2-1; a weak D match, TRBD2 (6 bases). CDR1 and CDR2 (germline): SEHNR, FQNEAQ (reference sequence). The CDR3 extends over 15 amino acids. V was cut by 8 bases and J by 10 bases, with 24 bases left in between. CDR3 amino acids: CASLLRDGPGEEQFF. The DNA for the CDR3 is TGTGCCAGCCTCCTCCGGGACGGACCGGGGGAGGAGCAGTTCTTC. Combining the CDR3 with reference TRBV7-9 and TRBJ2-1 gives the whole variable domain DTGVSQNPRHKITKRGQNVTFRCDPISEHNRLYWYRQTLGQGPEFLTYFQNEAQLEKSRLLSDRFSAERPKGSFSTLEIQRTEQGDSAMYLCASLLRDGPGEEQFFGPGTRLTVL.